The 19 T cell receptor beta chains below were found in one sample sequenced in a study of OX40 agonist ivuxolimab in advanced cancers. The data were produced by immunoSEQ multiplex PCR, yet TCRdb's version contains in-frame clones alone and is incomplete. The sample lists 70,000 or so clones, around 80% occurring once. The source was CD4+ or CD8+ T cells sorted from blood, collected in a trial of the OX40 agonist ivuxolimab. Receptors originate from an adult with an advanced solid tumor such as melanoma, head and neck, liver or kidney cancer.

This clone was recorded a few times. The rearrangement links TRBV9 to TRBJ2-3, with 11 bases lining up with TRBD1. V lost 0 bases, J lost 4 bases, and 4 bases stayed unmatched. CDR3 length equals 16 residues. From germline, CDR1 is SGDLS and CDR2 YYNGEE. CDR3 sequence: CASSVVMGQGADTQYF. In DNA, the CDR3 is TGTGCCAGCAGCGTAGTGATGGGACAGGGGGCAGATACGCAGTATTTT.

This chain connects TRBV12-5 to TRBJ1-5; D gene ambiguous. The V and J ends lost 1 base and 7 bases respectively, with 14 bases between them. The germline CDR1 and CDR2 sequences are LGHNT and FRNRAP. This CDR3 spans 15 amino acids. The CDR3, as DNA: TGTGCTAGTGGTTTGGATGGCCTGAATAACCAGCCCCAGCATTTT. It codes for CASGLDGLNNQPQHF.

The chain links TRBV6-1 to TRBJ1-1; D not certain. Germline CDR1 MNHNS, CDR2 SASEGT. This CDR3 has 13 amino acids. Trimming cost V 6 bases and J 2 bases, with 10 bases left between them. In nucleotides, the CDR3 is TGTGCCAGCAGCTTTGAAGGCAACACTGAAGCTTTCTTT. Protein: CASSFEGNTEAFF.

This rearrangement joins TRBV19 to TRBJ2-5; D is possibly TRBD1 (5 bases). V was shortened by 8 bases and J by 2 bases, with 12 bases between the two germline ends. The CDR3 sequence is 13 residues long. The germline CDR1 and CDR2 sequences are LNHDA and SQIVND (reference sequence). The chain's CDR3 is CASYRAGQETQYF. The CDR3 DNA is TGTGCCAGTTATAGGGCAGGGCAAGAGACCCAGTACTTC. The full variable domain, in which reference TRBV19 and TRBJ2-5 provide the parts outside the CDR3, is DGGITQSPKYLFRKEGQNVTLSCEQNLNHDAMYWYRQDPGQGLRLIYYSQIVNDFQKGDIAEGYSVSREKKESFPLTVTSAQKNPTAFYLCASYRAGQETQYFGPGTRLLVL.

The CDR3 coding sequence is TGTGCCAGCAGCCCTAAATACGAGCAGTACTTC. It encodes CASSPKYEQYF. The chain uses TRBV11-2 and TRBJ2-7, with unresolved D. CDR1 and CDR2 from the germline V gene are SGHAT and FQNNGV. Trimming removed 5 bases at V and 4 bases at J, with 6 bases between. The CDR3 spans 11 residues. Supplemented by reference TRBV11-2 and TRBJ2-7, the full variable domain reads EAGVAQSPRYKIIEKRQSVAFWCNPISGHATLYWYQQILGQGPKLLIQFQNNGVVDDSQLPKDRFSAERLKGVDSTLKIQPAKLEDSAVYLCASSPKYEQYFGPGTRLTVT.

This clone has just a few counts. V is TRBV11-2 and J is TRBJ1-2, with D perhaps matching TRBD1 (6 bases). Germline loops: CDR1 SGHAT, CDR2 FQNNGV. This CDR3 has 12 residues. Trimming cost V 5 bases and J 8 bases, with 12 bases left between them. DNA of the CDR3: TGTGCCAGCAGCGCACAGGGTGGAGGCTACACCTTC. Translating gives CASSAQGGGYTF.

A note on this clone: The CDR3 ends on some other residue instead of the conserved phenylalanine or tryptophan, so this is likely a read error. This chain uses TRBV6-1 with TRBJ1-6; 8 nucleotides align to TRBD1. Germline loops: CDR1 MNHNS, CDR2 SASEGT. Trimming took 6 bases from V and 4 from J; bases not matched to a gene: 5. The CDR3 runs to 15 residues. CDR3 region: CASSLDRDYNSPLHL. CDR3 in DNA: TGTGCCAGCAGCCTGGACAGGGATTATAATTCACCCCTCCACCTT.

The chain joins TRBV10-2 to TRBJ1-2, with D possibly matching TRBD1 (5 bases). The germline gives CDR1 WSHSY, CDR2 SAAADI. V gave up 3 bases and J gave up 3 bases, with 11 bases separating them. The length of the CDR3 is 14 residues. The chain's CDR3 is CASSDTGRHYGYTF. CDR3 DNA: TGCGCCAGCAGTGATACAGGACGACACTATGGCTACACCTTC.

The chain joins TRBV11-2 to TRBJ2-1; 12 positions match TRBD2. Germline CDR1 is SGHAT and CDR2 is FQNNGV. The CDR3 covers 18 residues. V shed 6 bases and J 8 bases; nucleotides not matched to a gene: 17. DNA of the CDR3: TGTGCCAGCAGGCCTGCACCCCGTGGGACTAGCGGGTCGCATGAGCAGTTCTTC. Its protein is CASRPAPRGTSGSHEQFF.

This chain connects TRBV11-1 to TRBJ2-7, with TRBD1 as a possible D gene (5 bases). Germline CDR1 is SGHAT and CDR2 is FQDESV (reference sequence). The CDR3 is 15 amino acids. V lost 3 bases to trimming and J lost 6 bases, with 18 bases between them. The CDR3 sequence is CASSFFSTGISEQYF. For the CDR3, the DNA is TGTGCCAGCAGCTTTTTCAGTACAGGCATTAGCGAGCAGTACTTC.

The chain carries TRBV5-1 and TRBJ2-5; 7 bases are shared with TRBD1. The ends lost 2 bases at V and 2 bases at J; junction bases unmatched: 3. CDR1 and CDR2 (germline): SGHRS, YFSETQ. The CDR3 is made up of 14 amino acids. Here the CDR3 reads CASSFRQGQETQYF. CDR3 bases: TGCGCCAGCAGCTTTCGACAGGGTCAAGAGACCCAGTACTTC. Filled out from reference TRBV5-1 and TRBJ2-5, the complete variable domain reads KAGVTQTPRYLIKTRGQQVTLSCSPISGHRSVSWYQQTPGQGLQFLFEYFSETQRNKGNFPGRFSGRQFSNSRSEMNVSTLELGDSALYLCASSFRQGQETQYFGPGTRLLVL.

This chain uses TRBV2 with TRBJ1-2; D may be TRBD1 (6 bases). This CDR3 is built from 14 residues. CDR1 and CDR2 from the germline V gene are SNHLY and FYNNEI. V lost 2 bases, J lost 8 bases, and 15 bases lay in between. In DNA form, the CDR3 reads TGTGCCAGCAGTGAAAGTAAGGGGACAAAGGGCTACACCTTC. Translated: CASSESKGTKGYTF.

V gene TRBV5-1 combines with J gene TRBJ2-4; TRBD2 matches 7 bases. The ends lost 4 bases at V and 5 bases at J; junction bases unmatched: 9. Germline V CDR1 and CDR2: SGHRS, YFSETQ. CDR3 length equals 15 residues. The CDR3 bases are TGCGCCAGCAGCCTGGACCCCCGGGAGGAAAACATTCAGTACTTC. Translating it yields CASSLDPREENIQYF. Full variable domain (missing parts from reference TRBV5-1 and TRBJ2-4): KAGVTQTPRYLIKTRGQQVTLSCSPISGHRSVSWYQQTPGQGLQFLFEYFSETQRNKGNFPGRFSGRQFSNSRSEMNVSTLELGDSALYLCASSLDPREENIQYFGAGTRLSVL.

The V and J genes are TRBV19 and TRBJ2-2, with D tentatively TRBD1 (7 bases). The germline gives CDR1 LNHDA, CDR2 SQIVND (reference sequence). V was pared by 6 bases and J by 5 bases, with 16 bases between. CDR3 length: 15 amino acids. CDR3 loop: CASSPGAGQTGELFF. The CDR3 DNA reads TGTGCCAGTAGCCCCGGGGCGGGACAGACCGGGGAGCTGTTTTTT.

The CDR3 coding sequence is TGTGCCTGTCCCACCCGTTTCTTTTCCTATGGCTACACCTTC. It translates to CACPTRFFSYGYTF. The chain employs TRBV30 and TRBJ1-2; D is undetermined. The CDR3 contains 14 residues. Per germline, CDR1 GTSNPN and CDR2 SVGIG (reference sequence). Trimming took 6 bases from V and 4 from J, leaving 18 bases between them.

As concerns this clone: Other DNA sequences in this specimen translate into the identical CDR3. The chain is built from TRBV19 and TRBJ2-1; 7 nucleotides match TRBD1. Trimming removed 5 bases from V and 4 bases from J; junction bases left unmatched: 5. CDR3 length: 14 amino acids. Per germline, CDR1 LNHDA and CDR2 SQIVND (reference sequence). In nucleotides, the CDR3 is TGTGCCAGTAGTTCCCGACAGGGATACAATGAGCAGTTCTTC. Translation gives CASSSRQGYNEQFF.

The rearrangement uses TRBV30 and TRBJ1-6; D gene ambiguous. V shed 0 bases and J shed 10 bases, with 10 bases lying between them. The CDR3 has 13 residues. Germline V CDR1 and CDR2: GTSNPN, SVGIG (reference sequence). The chain's CDR3 is CAWSVDYGSPLHF. The CDR3 nucleotides are TGTGCCTGGAGTGTAGACTATGGGTCACCCCTCCACTTT.

This chain connects TRBV7-9 to TRBJ1-1; D not certain. The CDR3 runs 13 residues. The germline V and J ends were trimmed by 0 bases and 2 bases, with 4 bases remaining between them. The germline CDR1 and CDR2 sequences are SEHNR and FQNEAQ (reference sequence). CDR3 in amino acids: CASSLAANTEAFF. CDR3 DNA sequence: TGTGCCAGCAGCTTAGCAGCTAACACTGAAGCTTTCTTT. The variable domain in full, with the rest retrieved from reference TRBV7-9 and TRBJ1-1, is DTGVSQNPRHKITKRGQNVTFRCDPISEHNRLYWYRQTLGQGPEFLTYFQNEAQLEKSRLLSDRFSAERPKGSFSTLEIQRTEQGDSAMYLCASSLAANTEAFFGQGTRLTVV.

This chain connects TRBV5-8 to TRBJ1-5; perhaps TRBD1 as D (6 bases). Trimming cost V 4 bases and J 3 bases, with 14 bases left between them. Germline loops: CDR1 SGHTS, CDR2 YDEGEE. The CDR3 is 15 residues long. The CDR3 DNA sequence: TGTGCCAGCAGCCCCGCGGGACAAGTCAATCAGCCCCAGCATTTT. Translation: CASSPAGQVNQPQHF.